The clone carrying this T cell receptor beta chain was counted between two and nine times. These data belong to a study of blood T cell repertoires in COVID-19. Produced via immunoSEQ multiplex PCR; TCRdb's table is partial and in-frame only. The sample records under 450,000 clones, roughly nine tenths being singletons. What was sequenced was PBMCs or T cells enriched from blood (not recorded which). This receptor was identified in a woman aged 35 to 49 who had been exposed to COVID-19.

The CDR3 protein is CASSRTGRETQYF. As DNA, the CDR3 is TGTGCCAGCAGCAGGACAGGGCGAGAGACCCAGTACTTC. The chain is built from TRBV12-3 or TRBV12-4 and TRBJ2-5; 8 bases fit TRBD1. This CDR3 spans 13 amino acids. V dropped 6 bases and J dropped 4; count of bases not matched to a gene: 4.